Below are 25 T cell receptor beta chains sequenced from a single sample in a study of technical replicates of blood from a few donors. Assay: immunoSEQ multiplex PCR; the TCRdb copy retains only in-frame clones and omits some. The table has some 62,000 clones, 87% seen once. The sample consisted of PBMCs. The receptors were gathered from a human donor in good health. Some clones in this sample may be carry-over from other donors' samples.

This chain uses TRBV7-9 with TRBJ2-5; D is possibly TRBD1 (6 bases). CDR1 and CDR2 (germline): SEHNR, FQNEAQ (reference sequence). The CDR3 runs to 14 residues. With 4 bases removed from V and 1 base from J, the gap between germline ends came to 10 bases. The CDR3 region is CASSSGHLQETQYF. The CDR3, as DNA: TGTGCCAGCAGCTCGGGACACCTCCAAGAGACCCAGTACTTC.

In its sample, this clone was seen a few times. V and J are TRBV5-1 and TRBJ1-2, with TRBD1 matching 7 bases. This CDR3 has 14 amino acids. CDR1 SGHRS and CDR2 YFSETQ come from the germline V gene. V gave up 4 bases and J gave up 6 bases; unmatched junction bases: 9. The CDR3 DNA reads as TGCGCCAGCAGCGCCTGGACAGGAGGAAATGGCTACACCTTC. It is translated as CASSAWTGGNGYTF.

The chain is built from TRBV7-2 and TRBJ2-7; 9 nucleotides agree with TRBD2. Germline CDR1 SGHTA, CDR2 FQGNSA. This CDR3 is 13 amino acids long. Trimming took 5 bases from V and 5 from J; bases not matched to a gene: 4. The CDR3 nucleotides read TGTGCCAGCAGCCGGCGCGGGGGGGACGAGCAGTACTTC. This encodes CASSRRGGDEQYF.

CDR3 region: CASSLTVQRGNTGELFF. CDR3 sequence (DNA): TGTGCCAGCAGCTTAACAGTCCAGCGGGGGAACACCGGGGAGCTGTTTTTT. The V and J genes are TRBV7-3 and TRBJ2-2; TRBD2 aligns across 7 bases. The germline V gene encodes CDR1 SGHTA and CDR2 FQGTGA. The ends lost 0 bases at V and 1 base at J; junction bases unmatched: 5. CDR3 length: 17 residues. Full variable domain (outside the CDR3, taken from reference TRBV7-3 and TRBJ2-2): GAGVSQTPSNKVTEKGKYVELRCDPISGHTALYWYRQSLGQGPEFLIYFQGTGAADDSGLPNDRFFAVRPEGSVSTLKIQRTERGDSAVYLCASSLTVQRGNTGELFFGEGSRLTVL.

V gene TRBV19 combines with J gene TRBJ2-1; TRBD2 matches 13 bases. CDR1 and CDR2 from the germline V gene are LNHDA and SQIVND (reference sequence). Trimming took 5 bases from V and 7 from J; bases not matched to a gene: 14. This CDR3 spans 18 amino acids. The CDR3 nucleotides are TGTGCCAGTAGTCAGATCGGGACTAGCGGGAAGCGTGGGAATGAGCAGTTCTTC. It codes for CASSQIGTSGKRGNEQFF.

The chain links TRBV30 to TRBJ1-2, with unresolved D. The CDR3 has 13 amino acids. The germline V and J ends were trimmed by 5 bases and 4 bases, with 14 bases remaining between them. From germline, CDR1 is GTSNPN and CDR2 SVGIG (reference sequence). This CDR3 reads CAWGPLSGYGYTF. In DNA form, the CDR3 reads TGTGCCTGGGGCCCCTTGTCGGGCTATGGCTACACCTTC.

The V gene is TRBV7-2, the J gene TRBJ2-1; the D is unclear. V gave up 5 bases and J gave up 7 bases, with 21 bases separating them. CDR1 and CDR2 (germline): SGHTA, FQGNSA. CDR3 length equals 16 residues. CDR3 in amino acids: CASSPDTTPLRNEQFF. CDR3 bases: TGTGCCAGCAGCCCAGATACGACCCCCTTGAGGAATGAGCAGTTCTTC.

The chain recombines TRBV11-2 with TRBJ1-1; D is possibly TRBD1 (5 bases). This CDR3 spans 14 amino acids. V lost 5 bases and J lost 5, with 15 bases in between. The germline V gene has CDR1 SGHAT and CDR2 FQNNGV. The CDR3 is CASSRLVRQTEAFF. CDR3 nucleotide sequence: TGTGCCAGCAGCCGATTAGTCCGACAGACTGAAGCTTTCTTT.

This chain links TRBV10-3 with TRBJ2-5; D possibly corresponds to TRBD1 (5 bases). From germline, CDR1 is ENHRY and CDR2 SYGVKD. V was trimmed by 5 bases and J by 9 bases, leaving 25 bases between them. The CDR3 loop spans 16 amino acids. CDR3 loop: CAISHSPSQGTDSQYF. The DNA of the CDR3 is TGTGCCATCAGTCACTCCCCTAGTCAGGGCACCGATTCCCAGTACTTC.

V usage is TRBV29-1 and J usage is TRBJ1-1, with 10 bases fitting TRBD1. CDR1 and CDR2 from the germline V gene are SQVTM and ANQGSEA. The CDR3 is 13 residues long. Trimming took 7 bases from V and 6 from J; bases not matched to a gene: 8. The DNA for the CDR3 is TGCAGCGCCTCTCGAGACAGGGGGCCTGAAGCTTTCTTT. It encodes CSASRDRGPEAFF.

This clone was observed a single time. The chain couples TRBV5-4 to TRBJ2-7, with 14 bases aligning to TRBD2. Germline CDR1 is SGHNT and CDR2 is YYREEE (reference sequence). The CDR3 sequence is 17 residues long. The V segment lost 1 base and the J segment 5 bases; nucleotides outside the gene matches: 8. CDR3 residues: CASSLLGLAGARNEQYF. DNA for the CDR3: TGTGCCAGCAGCTTGTTGGGACTAGCGGGAGCGAGGAACGAGCAGTACTTC.

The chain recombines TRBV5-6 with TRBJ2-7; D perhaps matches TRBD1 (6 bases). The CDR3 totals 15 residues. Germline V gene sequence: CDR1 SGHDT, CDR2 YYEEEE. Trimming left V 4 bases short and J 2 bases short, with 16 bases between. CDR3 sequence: CASSNIIGGTYEQYF. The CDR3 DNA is TGTGCCAGCAGCAATATCATAGGGGGAACCTACGAGCAGTACTTC. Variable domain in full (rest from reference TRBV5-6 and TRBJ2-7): DAGVTQSPTHLIKTRGQQVTLRCSPKSGHDTVSWYQQALGQGPQFIFQYYEEEERQRGNFPDRFSGHQFPNYSSELNVNALLLGDSALYLCASSNIIGGTYEQYFGPGTRLTVT.

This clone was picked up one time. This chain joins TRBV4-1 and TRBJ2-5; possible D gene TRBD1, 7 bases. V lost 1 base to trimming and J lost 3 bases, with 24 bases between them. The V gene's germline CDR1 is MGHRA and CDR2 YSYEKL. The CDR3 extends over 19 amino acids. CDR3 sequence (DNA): TGCGCCAGCAGCCAAGCTCTGAGGGGGCTGTTCTGGGGGGAAGAGACCCAGTACTTC. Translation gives CASSQALRGLFWGEETQYF.

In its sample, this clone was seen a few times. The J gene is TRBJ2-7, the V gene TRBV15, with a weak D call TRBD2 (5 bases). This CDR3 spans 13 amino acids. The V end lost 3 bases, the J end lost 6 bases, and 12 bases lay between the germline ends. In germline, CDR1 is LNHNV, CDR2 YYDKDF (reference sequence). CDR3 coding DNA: TGTGCCACCAGCAGGCCCGGTGGGAGCGAGCAGTACTTC. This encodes CATSRPGGSEQYF.

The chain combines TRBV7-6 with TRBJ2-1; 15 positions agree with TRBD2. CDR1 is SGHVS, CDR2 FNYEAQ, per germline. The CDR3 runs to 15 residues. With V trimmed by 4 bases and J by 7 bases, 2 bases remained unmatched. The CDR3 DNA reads TGTGCCAGCAGCTCCGGGACTAGCGGGGGGAATGAGCAGTTCTTC. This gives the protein CASSSGTSGGNEQFF.

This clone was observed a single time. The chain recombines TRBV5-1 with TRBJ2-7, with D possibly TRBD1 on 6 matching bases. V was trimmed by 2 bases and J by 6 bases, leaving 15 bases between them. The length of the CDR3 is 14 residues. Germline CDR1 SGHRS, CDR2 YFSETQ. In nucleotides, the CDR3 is TGCGCCAGCAGCTTTACAGGGAAGGCCGGCGAGCAGTACTTC. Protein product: CASSFTGKAGEQYF.

The CDR3 coding sequence is TGTGCCAGCAGCCCCGACACCGGGGAGCTGTTTTTT. This codes for CASSPDTGELFF. The chain combines TRBV7-3 with TRBJ2-2; D is unclear. The CDR3 spans 12 residues. The germline V and J ends were trimmed by 5 bases and 3 bases, with 4 bases remaining between them. Germline assignment: CDR1 SGHTA and CDR2 FQGTGA.

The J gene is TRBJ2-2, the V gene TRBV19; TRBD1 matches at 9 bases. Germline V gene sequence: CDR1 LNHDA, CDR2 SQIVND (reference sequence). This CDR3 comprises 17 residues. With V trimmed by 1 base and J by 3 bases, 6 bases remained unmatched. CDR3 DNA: TGTGCCAGTAGTATAGTGCGGGGACAGGGTTACACCGGGGAGCTGTTTTTT. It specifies CASSIVRGQGYTGELFF.

The CDR3 reads CASSLPGDHQPQHF. In DNA form, the CDR3 reads TGCGCCAGCAGCTTGCCAGGGGACCATCAGCCCCAGCATTTT. The V call is TRBV5-1, the J call TRBJ1-5; D perhaps matches TRBD1 (6 bases). CDR3 length equals 14 residues. Germline V lookup: CDR1 SGHRS, CDR2 YFSETQ. Trimming removed 1 base from V and 5 bases from J, with 10 bases in between. The whole variable domain, remainder taken from reference TRBV5-1 and TRBJ1-5, is KAGVTQTPRYLIKTRGQQVTLSCSPISGHRSVSWYQQTPGQGLQFLFEYFSETQRNKGNFPGRFSGRQFSNSRSEMNVSTLELGDSALYLCASSLPGDHQPQHFGDGTRLSIL.

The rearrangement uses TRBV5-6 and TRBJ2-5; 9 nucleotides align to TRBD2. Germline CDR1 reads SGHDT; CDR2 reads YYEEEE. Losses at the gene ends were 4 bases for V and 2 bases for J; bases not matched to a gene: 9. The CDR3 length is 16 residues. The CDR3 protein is CASSRQTTSGQETQYF. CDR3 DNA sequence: TGTGCCAGCAGCCGGCAAACGACTAGCGGACAAGAGACCCAGTACTTC. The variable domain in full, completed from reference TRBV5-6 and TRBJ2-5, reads DAGVTQSPTHLIKTRGQQVTLRCSPKSGHDTVSWYQQALGQGPQFIFQYYEEEERQRGNFPDRFSGHQFPNYSSELNVNALLLGDSALYLCASSRQTTSGQETQYFGPGTRLLVL.

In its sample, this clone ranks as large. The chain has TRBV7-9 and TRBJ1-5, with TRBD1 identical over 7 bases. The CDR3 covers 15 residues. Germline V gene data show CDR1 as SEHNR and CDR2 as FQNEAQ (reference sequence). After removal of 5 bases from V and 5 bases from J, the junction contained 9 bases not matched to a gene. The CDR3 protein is CASSPVTGVDQPQHF. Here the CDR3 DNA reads TGTGCCAGCAGCCCCGTTACAGGGGTGGATCAGCCCCAGCATTTT.

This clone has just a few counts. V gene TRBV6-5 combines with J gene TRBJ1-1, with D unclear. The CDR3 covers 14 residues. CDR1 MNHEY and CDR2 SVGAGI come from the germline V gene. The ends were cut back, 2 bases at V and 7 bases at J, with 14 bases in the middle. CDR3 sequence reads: CASSYRAERGEAFF. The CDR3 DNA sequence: TGTGCCAGCAGTTACCGCGCAGAACGGGGTGAAGCTTTCTTT.

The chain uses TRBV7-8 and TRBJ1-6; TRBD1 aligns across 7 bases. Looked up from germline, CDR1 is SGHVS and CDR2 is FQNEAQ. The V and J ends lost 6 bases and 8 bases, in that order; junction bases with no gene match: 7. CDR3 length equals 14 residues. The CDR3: CASRQGRSDSPLHF. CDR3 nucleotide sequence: TGTGCCAGCAGACAGGGGAGGTCGGATTCACCCCTCCACTTT.

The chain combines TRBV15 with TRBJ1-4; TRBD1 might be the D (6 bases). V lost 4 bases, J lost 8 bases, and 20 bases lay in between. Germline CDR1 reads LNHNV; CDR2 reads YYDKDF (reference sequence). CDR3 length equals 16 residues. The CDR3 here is CATSTTIGQGSEKLFF. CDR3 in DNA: TGTGCCACCAGCACTACCATCGGGCAGGGGAGCGAAAAACTGTTTTTT.

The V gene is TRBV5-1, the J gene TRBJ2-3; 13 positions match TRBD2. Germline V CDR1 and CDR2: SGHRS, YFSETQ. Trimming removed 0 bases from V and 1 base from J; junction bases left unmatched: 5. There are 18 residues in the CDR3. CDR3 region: CASSLGLAGGPRTDTQYF. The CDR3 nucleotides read TGCGCCAGCAGCTTGGGACTAGCGGGGGGCCCCCGCACAGATACGCAGTATTTT.